This T cell receptor beta chain came from a study of preoperative IRX-2 immunotherapy in early breast cancer. Sequencing used immunoSEQ multiplex PCR; TCRdb keeps in-frame clones, though not all of them. The table lists under 35,000 clones, about four fifths of them singletons. The CDR3 has 16 residues. The germline V and J ends were trimmed by 3 bases and 5 bases, with 19 bases remaining between them. Germline V gene sequence: CDR1 KGHSH, CDR2 LQKENI. Specified treatment: preoperative locoregional IRX-2 cytokine immunotherapy. Preoperative locoregional IRX-2 cytokine immunotherapy was tested in the phase Ib source study.

V and J are TRBV18 and TRBJ2-5; D ambiguous. This receptor was identified in a human donor with breast cancer. Sampling took place from a patient treated with IRX-2 immunotherapy. In DNA form, the CDR3 reads TGTGCCAGCTCACCGACACGGGTCCTGCAGCTGGAGACCCAGTACTTC. Residues: CASSPTRVLQLETQYF.